One sample yielded the 20 T cell receptor beta chains listed below, sequenced in a study of blood T cell repertoires in COVID-19. This table comes from immunoSEQ multiplex PCR, and its TCRdb copy is limited to in-frame clones, with some not included. This table holds over 200,000 clones, less than 90% found once. The sample was peripheral blood. These receptors all come from a woman of 80 years or more with active or convalescent COVID-19.

The chain couples TRBV18 to TRBJ1-2; 8 bases agree with TRBD1. The V and J ends lost 5 bases and 5 bases, in that order; junction bases with no gene match: 4. CDR3 length: 13 amino acids. CDR1 is KGHSH, CDR2 LQKENI, per germline. The CDR3 here is CASSEDRDYGYTF. In DNA form, the CDR3 reads TGTGCCAGCTCAGAGGACAGGGATTATGGCTACACCTTC.

The gene calls are TRBV4-2 and TRBJ1-2; 8 positions match TRBD1. The germline V gene encodes CDR1 LGHNA and CDR2 YNFKEQ. The CDR3 totals 14 residues. After removal of 3 bases from V and 5 bases from J, the junction contained 5 bases not matched to a gene. CDR3 sequence: CASSHGQGGYGYTF. DNA of the CDR3: TGTGCCAGCAGCCATGGACAGGGCGGGTATGGCTACACCTTC.

This clone has a count of ten or more. The chain carries TRBV7-9 and TRBJ1-5; D uncertain. Trimming left V 5 bases short and J 15 bases short, with 20 bases between. CDR1 and CDR2 (germline): SEHNR, FQNEAQ (reference sequence). This CDR3 is built from 13 residues. This chain's CDR3 is CASSRDDRGLWHF. As DNA, the CDR3 is TGTGCCAGCAGCCGGGATGATCGTGGGTTATGGCATTTT.

The V call is TRBV6-2 or TRBV6-3, the J call TRBJ2-3; 16 bases match TRBD2. The CDR3 has 18 amino acids. Germline loops: CDR1 MNHEY, CDR2 SVGEGT. V trimming: 6 bases; J trimming: 3 bases; junction bases outside the gene matches: 9. DNA for the CDR3: TGTGCCAGCAGCTCTTTCTTGGGACTAGCGGGAGGGACAGATACGCAGTATTTT. This codes for CASSSFLGLAGGTDTQYF.

This chain links TRBV19 with TRBJ1-4, with no clear D. The CDR3 consists of 14 residues. Trimming pared 3 bases from V and 8 bases from J, leaving 13 bases between. Germline values: CDR1 LNHDA, CDR2 SQIVND (reference sequence). The CDR3: CASSIPGVYEKLFF. CDR3 DNA sequence: TGTGCCAGTAGTATCCCGGGAGTATACGAAAAACTGTTTTTT.

This clone has only one observation. J is TRBJ2-6 and V is TRBV3-1 (or the pseudogene TRBV3-2); the D is unclear. CDR1 LGHDT and CDR2 YNNKEL come from the germline V gene (reference sequence). Trimming stripped 3 bases from V and 3 bases from J, with 12 bases between. The CDR3 has 16 residues. The CDR3 loop is CASSQDSLLGANVLTF. DNA of the CDR3: TGTGCCAGCAGCCAGGATAGCCTTCTTGGGGCCAACGTCCTGACTTTC.

A remark on this clone: One end of the junction varies from germline; a read error may be responsible. In nucleotides, the CDR3 is TGTGCCTGCAGGACAGGTCTGACCAACTATGGCTACACCTTC. This translates into CACRTGLTNYGYTF. V and J are TRBV28 and TRBJ1-2; TRBD1 matches 7 bases. This CDR3 contains 14 residues. The germline V gene has CDR1 MDHEN and CDR2 SYDVKM.

J is TRBJ2-7 and V is TRBV5-5; D gene ambiguous. V was shortened by 0 bases and J by 1 base, with 14 bases between the two germline ends. Looked up from germline, CDR1 is SGHKS and CDR2 is YYEKEE (reference sequence). The CDR3 covers 16 residues. CDR3 sequence reads: CASSLDASSTSYEQYF. The CDR3, as DNA: TGTGCCAGCAGCTTGGATGCGAGTTCTACTTCCTACGAGCAGTACTTC.

The chain has TRBV19 and TRBJ1-5; weak D call: TRBD1 (6 bases). The CDR3 has 16 residues. The V end lost 5 bases, the J end lost 0 bases, and 14 bases lay between the germline ends. CDR1 is LNHDA and CDR2 is SQIVND in the germline V gene (reference sequence). Written as DNA, the CDR3 is TGTGCCAGTAGTTCACACAGGGCTTCTAGCAATCAGCCCCAGCATTTT. It specifies CASSSHRASSNQPQHF. The full variable domain, in which reference TRBV19 and TRBJ1-5 provide the parts outside the CDR3, is DGGITQSPKYLFRKEGQNVTLSCEQNLNHDAMYWYRQDPGQGLRLIYYSQIVNDFQKGDIAEGYSVSREKKESFPLTVTSAQKNPTAFYLCASSSHRASSNQPQHFGDGTRLSIL.

The DNA of the CDR3 is TGCAGCGTCCGACAGGGGTACTATGGCTACACCTTC. Its protein is CSVRQGYYGYTF. The V and J genes are TRBV29-1 and TRBJ1-2; 8 nucleotides line up with TRBD1. With 6 bases clipped from V and 3 bases from J, the junction kept 3 bases outside the gene matches. This CDR3 region has 12 residues. Germline V gives CDR1 SQVTM, CDR2 ANQGSEA.

This clone was seen a single time. The chain combines TRBV11-1 with TRBJ2-2; 7 positions agree with TRBD2. The CDR3 length is 15 residues. The ends lost 1 base at V and 10 bases at J; junction bases unmatched: 9. The germline CDR1 and CDR2 sequences are SGHAT and FQDESV (reference sequence). The CDR3 DNA is TGTGCCAGCAGCTTAGGCCCTGGGACTACGGTGGAGCTGTTTTTT. Its translation is CASSLGPGTTVELFF.

This clone was seen only a few times. The gene calls are TRBV11-3 and TRBJ1-5, with unresolved D. The CDR3 totals 13 residues. V was cut by 4 bases and J by 5 bases, with 9 bases left in between. Germline V gene data show CDR1 as SGHNT and CDR2 as YENEEA. The CDR3 DNA reads TGTGCCAGCAGCTCCCAGTACGATCAGCCCCAGCATTTT. Its translation: CASSSQYDQPQHF.

CDR3 amino acids: CASSPRRVSSYNSPLHF. CDR3 DNA: TGTGCCAGCTCACCACGGCGGGTCAGCTCCTATAATTCACCCCTCCACTTT. V usage is TRBV18 and J usage is TRBJ1-6; no clear D gene. The CDR3 is 17 amino acids. V lost 1 base, J lost 0 bases, and 10 bases lay in between. Germline values: CDR1 KGHSH, CDR2 LQKENI.

This clone appeared once. J is TRBJ1-6 and V is TRBV19; D is unclear. Trimming pared 2 bases from V and 5 bases from J, leaving 13 bases between. This CDR3 contains 16 residues. Germline V lookup: CDR1 LNHDA, CDR2 SQIVND (reference sequence). CDR3 in amino acids: CASSIRLTEDNSPLHF. The CDR3, as DNA: TGTGCCAGTAGTATACGACTAACAGAAGATAATTCACCCCTCCACTTT.

This chain links TRBV9 with TRBJ1-1; possible D gene TRBD1, 6 bases. There are 14 residues in the CDR3. V was cut by 0 bases and J by 1 base, with 7 bases left in between. CDR1 is SGDLS and CDR2 is YYNGEE in the germline V gene. The CDR3 protein is CASSVVGQNTEAFF. The DNA of the CDR3 is TGTGCCAGCAGCGTAGTGGGACAGAACACTGAAGCTTTCTTT.

This clone was seen only a few times. This chain uses TRBV21-1 with TRBJ2-7; TRBD2, the D gene given by the table, was not confirmed from the DNA. TRBV21-1 is labeled a pseudogene. This CDR3 spans 20 amino acids. As DNA, the CDR3 is TGTGCCAGCAGCAATAGGTGGTCATTTACCCTAGCGACAAACTCCTACGAGCAGTACTTC. The encoded protein is CASSNRWSFTLATNSYEQYF.

This chain uses TRBV7-9 with TRBJ2-7; no clear D. The CDR3 length is 13 residues. Germline CDR1 is SEHNR and CDR2 is FQNEAQ (reference sequence). V was trimmed by 3 bases and J by 2 bases, leaving 8 bases between them. DNA of the CDR3: TGTGCCAGCAGCTTCTCTGAGGCCTACGAGCAGTACTTC. Translated, it gives CASSFSEAYEQYF.

The chain recombines TRBV2 with TRBJ2-1; D ambiguous. The CDR3 consists of 14 residues. From germline, CDR1 is SNHLY and CDR2 FYNNEI. With 6 bases removed from V and 0 bases from J, the gap between germline ends came to 9 bases. This CDR3 is CASRSVSSYNEQFF. The CDR3 DNA reads TGTGCCAGCAGGAGCGTGAGCTCCTACAATGAGCAGTTCTTC.

The chain uses TRBV7-9 and TRBJ2-7, with D tentatively TRBD2 (5 bases). Germline CDR1 SEHNR, CDR2 FQNEAQ (reference sequence). V was trimmed by 0 bases and J by 2 bases, leaving 5 bases between them. This CDR3 has 13 amino acids. Written as DNA, the CDR3 is TGTGCCAGCAGCTTAGCGAGGGCCTACGAGCAGTACTTC. Its protein product is CASSLARAYEQYF. Full variable domain (remainder filled in from reference TRBV7-9 and TRBJ2-7): DTGVSQNPRHKITKRGQNVTFRCDPISEHNRLYWYRQTLGQGPEFLTYFQNEAQLEKSRLLSDRFSAERPKGSFSTLEIQRTEQGDSAMYLCASSLARAYEQYFGPGTRLTVT.

This chain uses TRBV6-2 or TRBV6-3 with TRBJ1-5; D unresolved. The CDR3 runs to 18 residues. V lost 5 bases and J lost 3, with 23 bases in between. CDR1 and CDR2 (germline): MNHEY, SVGEGT. CDR3 nucleotides: TGTGCCAGCAGTCAACCCCACAGTGGAGGGAGCTTCAATCAGCCCCAGCATTTT. It is translated as CASSQPHSGGSFNQPQHF.